Presented here are 32 T cell receptor beta chains from one specimen sequenced in a study of control samples from healthy donors and cancer patients (dated by TCRdb to the early 2020s). Libraries were made using the immunoSEQ multiplex PCR assay. Entries here come from immuneACCESS through TCRdb and include only in-frame sequences with V and J called. Some clones fail to appear in such tables; in the studies checked, an unresolved V gene covers under half of the shortfall, and the cause of the remainder is unknown. This sample holds 170,000 or so clones; 91% were observed only once. Around 2.2% of the sample is taken by the ten largest. Sequenced material: blood. The receptor set was obtained from a woman between 40 and 55 years old in good health.

The V gene is TRBV28, the J gene TRBJ1-4, with TRBD1 identical over 7 bases. There are 14 residues in the CDR3. V lost 4 bases to trimming and J lost 8 bases; unmatched junction nucleotides: 7. Germline V lookup: CDR1 MDHEN, CDR2 SYDVKM. CDR3 loop: CASSSGTEGEKLFF. CDR3 nucleotide sequence: TGTGCCAGCAGTTCCGGGACAGAGGGGGAAAAACTGTTTTTT.

Only one count was recorded for this clone. This chain uses TRBV6-5 with TRBJ2-5; 7 bases are shared with TRBD1. CDR1 is MNHEY, CDR2 SVGAGI, per germline. The CDR3 extends over 14 amino acids. Germline trimming cut 0 bases from V and 4 bases from J; bases unmatched to any gene: 2. CDR3 sequence (DNA): TGTGCCAGCAGTTACTCGAGGACAGGAGAGACCCAGTACTTC. Amino acids: CASSYSRTGETQYF.

The CDR3 sequence is CASSPPVPRDTEAFF. The CDR3 bases are TGTGCCAGCTCACCACCGGTCCCGAGGGACACTGAAGCTTTCTTT. The rearrangement uses TRBV18 and TRBJ1-1, with D hard to call. This CDR3 has 15 residues. Trimming left V 0 bases short and J 3 bases short, with 11 bases between. Germline CDR1 and CDR2: KGHSH and LQKENI.

V and J are TRBV27 and TRBJ2-7; 13 nucleotides agree with TRBD2. CDR3 length: 17 residues. The V segment lost 5 bases and the J segment 3 bases; nucleotides outside the gene matches: 10. In germline, CDR1 is MNHEY, CDR2 SMNVEV (reference sequence). CDR3: CASSNLGTSGAIYEQYF. In DNA form, the CDR3 reads TGTGCCAGCAGTAATCTAGGGACTAGCGGGGCGATCTACGAGCAGTACTTC.

The rearrangement joins TRBV27 to TRBJ1-2, with TRBD1 identical over 7 bases. CDR3 length: 17 amino acids. Germline V CDR1 and CDR2: MNHEY, SMNVEV (reference sequence). Trimming at V came to 2 bases and at J to 0 bases, leaving 9 bases not matched to a gene. The DNA of the CDR3 is TGTGCCAGCAGTTTAGTAGGGGGCTACCCCTCTAACTATGGCTACACCTTC. Amino acids: CASSLVGGYPSNYGYTF.

This chain joins TRBV7-9 and TRBJ2-1, with 9 bases fitting TRBD2. Germline loops: CDR1 SEHNR, CDR2 FQNEAQ (reference sequence). V was pared by 2 bases and J by 8 bases, with 7 bases of the junction left unmatched. The CDR3 totals 15 residues. In DNA form, the CDR3 reads TGTGCCAGCAGCTTACAAGGCGGGGGGGAATATGAGCAGTTCTTC. As protein: CASSLQGGGEYEQFF.

This clone was observed a single time. The chain uses TRBV7-3 and TRBJ2-1, with 11 bases fitting TRBD2. The V gene's germline CDR1 is SGHTA and CDR2 FQGTGA. CDR3 length: 17 residues. V dropped 5 bases and J dropped 0; count of bases not matched to a gene: 6. The CDR3 protein is CASSQLAGVRSYNEQFF. CDR3 DNA sequence: TGTGCCAGCAGCCAACTAGCGGGGGTTCGCTCCTACAATGAGCAGTTCTTC.

The V call is TRBV7-9, the J call TRBJ2-7; D is unresolved. This CDR3 is built from 12 residues. Germline V gene lookup returns CDR1 SEHNR and CDR2 FQNEAQ (reference sequence). Trimming cost V 1 base and J 7 bases, with 8 bases left between them. The DNA of the CDR3 is TGTGCCAGCAGCTTAGGTGTGGGGGAGCAGTACTTC. It specifies CASSLGVGEQYF.

The genes are TRBV27 and TRBJ2-1; 8 bases line up with TRBD2. CDR3 size: 14 residues. J gave up 6 bases and V 5 bases, and 6 bases lay outside the gene matches. CDR1 MNHEY and CDR2 SMNVEV come from the germline V gene (reference sequence). Written as DNA, the CDR3 is TGTGCCAGCAGTACACGGACTAGCTTCAATGAGCAGTTCTTC. It is translated as CASSTRTSFNEQFF.

The rearrangement links TRBV5-4 to TRBJ1-6, with D unclear. Trimming took off 3 bases at V and 2 bases at J, with 12 bases between the two ends. CDR3 size: 16 residues. Germline loops: CDR1 SGHNT, CDR2 YYREEE (reference sequence). The CDR3 DNA reads TGTGCCAGCAGCTCATCCGGCGGAACCTATAATTCACCCCTCCACTTT. This gives the protein CASSSSGGTYNSPLHF.

J is TRBJ2-3 and V is TRBV29-1; the match to TRBD1 covers 10 bases. V lost 6 bases and J lost 5; bases outside the gene matches: 8. The CDR3 is 14 residues long. Per germline, CDR1 SQVTM and CDR2 ANQGSEA. The DNA for the CDR3 is TGCAGCGTCCCCCCCGGGACAGGGGTAGATACGCAGTATTTT. It encodes CSVPPGTGVDTQYF.

About this clone itself: Other DNA sequences from this sample encode an identical CDR3 as well. The gene calls are TRBV5-1 and TRBJ1-5; a possible D gene is TRBD1 (6 bases). Germline assignment: CDR1 SGHRS and CDR2 YFSETQ. V was pared by 2 bases and J by 5 bases, with 14 bases between. This CDR3 contains 15 residues. CDR3: CASSLGQSADQPQHF. The CDR3, as DNA: TGCGCCAGCAGCTTAGGACAGTCAGCGGATCAGCCCCAGCATTTT. The complete variable domain, with remaining parts taken from reference TRBV5-1 and TRBJ1-5, reads KAGVTQTPRYLIKTRGQQVTLSCSPISGHRSVSWYQQTPGQGLQFLFEYFSETQRNKGNFPGRFSGRQFSNSRSEMNVSTLELGDSALYLCASSLGQSADQPQHFGDGTRLSIL.

The chain links TRBV5-6 to TRBJ1-3; a weak D match, TRBD1 (5 bases). V was pared by 1 base and J by 10 bases, with 9 bases between. This CDR3 is built from 12 residues. Germline V gene data show CDR1 as SGHDT and CDR2 as YYEEEE. CDR3 residues: CASSLPGGTIYF. CDR3 DNA sequence: TGTGCCAGCAGCTTGCCCGGGGGTACCATATATTTT.

The rearrangement uses TRBV21-1 and TRBJ1-5; the table's D call, TRBD1, has no DNA check behind it. TRBV21-1 is marked as a pseudogene. There are 19 residues in the CDR3. The CDR3 DNA reads as TGTGCCAGCAGCGACCGATCAGGACAGGGGCTAGATAGCAATCAGCCCCAGCATTTT. Its translation is CASSDRSGQGLDSNQPQHF.

In this sample, this clone turned up once. This chain uses TRBV19 with TRBJ2-7; no clear D gene. The CDR3 length is 13 residues. Per germline, CDR1 LNHDA and CDR2 SQIVND (reference sequence). V lost 10 bases, J lost 3 bases, and 16 bases lay in between. DNA for the CDR3: TGTGCCACCGCTGGCCAGTTCCTCTACGAGCAGTACTTC. As protein: CATAGQFLYEQYF.

The chain carries TRBV5-1 and TRBJ2-2; weak D call: TRBD1 (5 bases). Germline V lookup: CDR1 SGHRS, CDR2 YFSETQ. The CDR3 has 13 amino acids. With 4 bases removed from V and 4 bases from J, the gap between germline ends came to 8 bases. Here the CDR3 DNA reads TGCGCCAGCAGCCCAGGGTTCACCGGGGAGCTGTTTTTT. This translates into CASSPGFTGELFF.

The rearrangement joins TRBV6-6 to TRBJ2-2; D call uncertain. The CDR3 is 12 amino acids. The V end was cut by 10 bases, the J end by 5 bases, with 11 bases between. Germline lookup yields CDR1 MNHNY and CDR2 SVGAGI (reference sequence). CDR3 sequence: CATRLGTGELFF. CDR3 sequence (DNA): TGTGCCACCCGGTTGGGGACCGGGGAGCTGTTTTTT.

V is TRBV4-2 and J is TRBJ1-3; D is unresolved. The V end lost 0 bases, the J end lost 6 bases, and 12 bases lay between the germline ends. The length of the CDR3 is 15 residues. The V gene's germline CDR1 is LGHNA and CDR2 YNFKEQ. CDR3 amino acids: CASSQEVRRENTIYF. In DNA form, the CDR3 reads TGTGCCAGCAGCCAAGAGGTCCGACGGGAAAACACCATATATTTT.

This chain links TRBV11-2 with TRBJ2-5, with 9 bases aligning to TRBD2. Germline-derived CDR1 and CDR2 are SGHAT and FQNNGV. V lost 5 bases, J lost 5 bases, and 15 bases stayed unmatched. The CDR3 has 17 amino acids. This CDR3 reads CASSAGIAGGQGETQYF. In DNA form, the CDR3 reads TGTGCCAGCAGCGCAGGGATCGCGGGGGGGCAGGGGGAGACCCAGTACTTC.

The V call is TRBV2, the J call TRBJ2-7; a weak D match, TRBD2 (5 bases). V lost 5 bases and J 5 bases, leaving 13 bases between the germline ends. From germline, CDR1 is SNHLY and CDR2 FYNNEI. The CDR3 runs to 13 residues. The CDR3 bases are TGTGCCAGCAGTTTAGTGGGGAGCCACGAGCAGTACTTC. It codes for CASSLVGSHEQYF.

The DNA of the CDR3 is TGTGCCAGTCAGACCGGCAAAGGAGGGGAACTGTTTTTT. Encoded protein: CASQTGKGGELFF. The chain carries TRBV12-3 or TRBV12-4 and TRBJ1-4; tentative D call: TRBD1 (5 bases). This CDR3 spans 13 amino acids. Trimming took 9 bases from V and 12 from J, leaving 20 bases between them.

The chain is built from TRBV11-2 and TRBJ2-5; 7 bases fit TRBD1. The germline V gene encodes CDR1 SGHAT and CDR2 FQNNGV. Unmatched junction bases numbered 6, after V lost 8 bases and J lost 3 bases. The CDR3 runs 13 residues. The CDR3 nucleotides are TGTGCCAGCCCCGGGACAGTCAAAGAGACCCAGTACTTC. Protein sequence: CASPGTVKETQYF.

The genes are TRBV6-5 and TRBJ1-2; TRBD1 is a possible D gene (6 bases). Germline loops: CDR1 MNHEY, CDR2 SVGAGI. This CDR3 is built from 15 residues. Trimming took off 6 bases at V and 4 bases at J, with 18 bases between the two ends. Here the CDR3 DNA reads TGTGCCAGCAGCCAAGACCCCAGGGGCGCCTATGGCTACACCTTC. This gives the protein CASSQDPRGAYGYTF.

This chain joins TRBV18 and TRBJ2-3, with 8 bases that match TRBD1. The CDR3 has 18 amino acids. The trim removed 6 bases at V and 0 bases at J, leaving 14 bases unmatched. Germline CDR1 and CDR2: KGHSH and LQKENI. The CDR3 DNA follows: TGTGCCAGCTCCCAAACGGGGCGACAGGGGTCTAGCACAGATACGCAGTATTTT. Residues: CASSQTGRQGSSTDTQYF.

This clone was observed once. The chain employs TRBV6-6 and TRBJ2-1, with 8 bases identical to TRBD2. Germline V gives CDR1 MNHNY, CDR2 SVGAGI (reference sequence). J gave up 2 bases and V 6 bases, and 6 bases lay outside the gene matches. The CDR3 spans 15 residues. In DNA form, the CDR3 reads TGTGCCAGCAGGGGACTAGGCGAGGCCTACAATGAGCAGTTCTTC. Translation gives CASRGLGEAYNEQFF.

The gene calls are TRBV4-1 and TRBJ2-3; TRBD2 aligns across 10 bases. The CDR3 loop spans 20 amino acids. Trimming removed 2 bases from V and 4 bases from J; junction bases left unmatched: 18. The germline V gene encodes CDR1 MGHRA and CDR2 YSYEKL. CDR3 loop: CASSQSVAERGGLGPDTQYF. The CDR3 DNA sequence: TGCGCCAGCAGCCAATCGGTAGCTGAGCGGGGGGGCCTGGGGCCAGATACGCAGTATTTT.

This clone has only one observation. The V and J genes are TRBV7-2 and TRBJ1-2, with 11 bases aligning to TRBD1. The CDR3 loop spans 15 amino acids. In germline, CDR1 is SGHTA, CDR2 FQGNSA. V lost 5 bases and J lost 4; bases outside the gene matches: 6. The CDR3 region is CASSAGQGAAYGYTF. The CDR3 bases are TGTGCCAGCAGCGCCGGACAGGGGGCCGCCTATGGCTACACCTTC.

This chain joins TRBV18 and TRBJ2-2; 9 bases are shared with TRBD1. CDR1 and CDR2 (germline): KGHSH, LQKENI. CDR3 length: 17 residues. J gave up 5 bases and V 3 bases, and 10 bases lay outside the gene matches. For the CDR3, the DNA is TGTGCCAGCTCACCGGCCCGGACAGGGGTTAGGACCGGGGAGCTGTTTTTT. It yields the protein CASSPARTGVRTGELFF.

The chain has TRBV10-3 and TRBJ1-2; 7 bases match TRBD1. The V segment lost 6 bases and the J segment 8 bases; nucleotides outside the gene matches: 3. In germline, CDR1 is ENHRY, CDR2 SYGVKD. This CDR3 region has 11 residues. The CDR3 DNA is TGTGCCATCAGGACAGGGAACGGCTACACCTTC. Residues: CAIRTGNGYTF.

The CDR3 is CASSPGAHTDTQYF. As DNA, the CDR3 is TGTGCCAGCTCCCCGGGGGCCCATACAGATACGCAGTATTTT. The rearrangement uses TRBV7-6 and TRBJ2-3; D may correspond to TRBD1 or TRBD2 (6 bases each). Deletions cut 8 bases from V and 3 bases from J, with 15 bases between. The germline V gene has CDR1 SGHVS and CDR2 FNYEAQ. This CDR3 is 14 amino acids long.

V is TRBV9 and J is TRBJ2-1; 9 bases fit TRBD2. The CDR3 totals 15 residues. Germline trimming cut 0 bases from V and 8 bases from J; bases unmatched to any gene: 6. CDR1 and CDR2 (germline): SGDLS, YYNGEE. CDR3: CASSVVAGAFDEQFF. CDR3 sequence (DNA): TGTGCCAGCAGCGTAGTAGCGGGGGCGTTCGATGAGCAGTTCTTC.

A single count supports this clone. This rearrangement joins TRBV18 to TRBJ1-1; 9 positions agree with TRBD1. CDR1 and CDR2 (germline): KGHSH, LQKENI. This CDR3 region has 13 residues. Trimming cost V 4 bases and J 3 bases; bases outside gene matches: 0. CDR3 sequence reads: CASSRTGDTEAFF. The CDR3 bases are TGTGCCAGCTCACGGACAGGGGACACTGAAGCTTTCTTT.